The 2 T cell receptor beta chains below all came from one sample that was sequenced in a study of blood T cell repertoires in COVID-19. The table came from immunoSEQ multiplex PCR; TCRdb's copy has only in-frame clones and leaves some out. The table lists approximately 200,000 clones, more than 85% of them singletons. The sequenced sample was peripheral blood. These receptors originate from a man aged 35-49 years with active or convalescent COVID-19.

This sequence joins TRBV30 and TRBJ1-3; D uncertain. Germline CDR1 is GTSNPN and CDR2 is SVGIG (reference sequence). The CDR3 spans 14 residues. The V end lost 0 bases, the J end lost 0 bases, and 6 bases lay between the germline ends. In DNA, the CDR3 is TGTGCCTGGAGTGTCGGGTTCTCTGGAAACACCATATATTTT. Translated: CAWSVGFSGNTIYF.

This clone came up a few times. The chain joins TRBV6-5 to TRBJ1-1, with a possible D match to TRBD1 (5 bases). Germline V gene lookup returns CDR1 MNHEY and CDR2 SVGAGI. There are 13 residues in the CDR3. V shed 9 bases and J shed 7 bases, with 18 bases lying between them. The CDR3 sequence is CASKFVGVGEAFF. CDR3 nucleotides: TGTGCCAGTAAATTTGTAGGGGTGGGTGAAGCTTTCTTT.